The entry that follows covers one TCR beta chain sequence. This sample was taken from a study of blood T cell repertoires in COVID-19. Study summary: Nucleic acid was either cDNA or gDNA, and it came from T cells, B-cell-depleted T cells, or PBMCs.

Original analysis: Reference gene primer amplification gave nucleated cell count estimates. Clones were read by immunoSEQ multiplex PCR, and TCRdb kept only the in-frame ones, dropping some. The V and J calls and the clone size are those of that table, but D and trimming were determined from the DNA. The repertoire consists of about 160,000 clones, with around 80% occurring once and the leading ten covering more than 5.5%. Participants were aged roughly 18 to 90 years, lived in about 26 US areas, and enrolled virtually. Donors were grouped by their self-reported clinical history. Source material: PBMCs or T cells enriched from blood (not recorded which). The TCR sequence derives from a middle-aged man who had recovered from COVID-19.

The CDR3 DNA sequence: TGTGCCAGCAGTCCACGGGGGGGTCAGCCCCAGCATTTT. It yields the protein CASSPRGGQPQHF. The chain combines TRBV6-5 with TRBJ1-5, with D possibly TRBD1 on 5 matching bases. Germline V CDR1 and CDR2: MNHEY, SVGAGI. The V and J ends lost 5 bases and 6 bases respectively, with 11 bases between them. CDR3 size: 13 residues.